Listed below are T cell receptor beta chains from one sample, sequenced in a study of OX40 agonist ivuxolimab in advanced cancers. Only in-frame clones appear in the TCRdb table, and some are missing; sequencing was by immunoSEQ multiplex PCR. This sample has 60,000 or so clones, with under 90% found just once. Sequenced here: CD4+ or CD8+ T cells sorted from blood, sampled in a trial of the OX40 agonist ivuxolimab. These receptors were taken from an adult with an advanced solid tumor such as melanoma, head and neck, liver or kidney cancer. Both conserved end residues are part of each CDR3. D genes are given only for firm matches. The size entry is marked missing in some rows and otherwise reads once, few, many or a size class.

few,NA,TRBJ1-6,TRBV7-8,CASSIKGNSPLHF,TGTGCCAGCAGCATTAAGGGGAATTCACCCCTCCACTTT
NA,NA,TRBJ1-5,TRBV7-9,CASSLAGGEPQHF,TGCGCCAGCAGCTTAGCTGGGGGCGAGCCCCAGCATTTT
NA,NA,TRBJ1-4,TRBV19,CASSIQATNEKLFF,TGTGCCAGTAGTATTCAGGCAACTAATGAAAAACTGTTTTTT
NA,NA,TRBJ2-3,TRBV10-2,CASSESHRADTQYF,TGCGCCAGCAGTGAGTCGCACAGGGCCGATACGCAGTATTTT
few,NA,TRBJ1-3,TRBV4-1,CASSSTDGNTIYF,TGCGCCAGCAGCTCTACCGACGGAAACACCATATATTTT
NA,NA,TRBJ1-1,TRBV28,CASITPMNTEAFF,TGTGCCAGCATCACTCCGATGAACACTGAAGCTTTCTTT
NA,NA,TRBJ2-5,TRBV19,CASSHGRFQETQYF,TGTGCCAGTAGTCATGGACGGTTCCAAGAGACCCAGTACTTC
NA,TRBD2,TRBJ2-5,TRBV6-6,CASSYSLAGAQETQYF,TGTGCCAGCAGTTACTCACTAGCGGGGGCCCAGGAGACCCAGTACTTC
NA,NA,TRBJ2-5,TRBV27,CASTEAGQETQYF,TGTGCCAGCACGGAGGCCGGACAAGAGACCCAGTACTTC
NA,NA,TRBJ1-4,TRBV5-1,CASSLQLRLDNEKLFF,TGCGCCAGCAGCTTGCAGCTCCGTCTTGATAATGAAAAACTGTTTTTT